The present T cell receptor (beta chain) was sequenced within a study of beta chain features in type 1 diabetes. Study results and limitations: Naive, central memory and regulatory TCRB repertoires appeared more similar among patients than healthy donors. A moderate, significant TCRB CDR3 shortening appeared in type 1 diabetes across four CD4+ subsets.

Per donor, one heparinised blood draw averaged roughly 120 mL. On this clone: The antigen is not known.

V was trimmed by 3 bases and J by 5 bases, leaving 5 bases between them. The CDR3 is 11 amino acids. Germline CDR1 and CDR2: GTSNPN and SVGIG (reference sequence). Expressed TCRB transcripts were sequenced because the entire RNA isolate underwent reverse transcription. Generated by immunoSEQ multiplex PCR, the TCRdb table keeps only in-frame clones and is missing some. The sample yields around 97,000 clones, under 30% seen once. The chain uses TRBV30 and TRBJ2-1; D is ambiguous. What was sequenced was central memory CD4+ T cells from blood. This receptor was taken from a young woman with type 1 diabetes. The DNA of the CDR3 is TGTGCCTGGAGCTTCGACAATGAGCAGTTCTTC. Translating it yields CAWSFDNEQFF.